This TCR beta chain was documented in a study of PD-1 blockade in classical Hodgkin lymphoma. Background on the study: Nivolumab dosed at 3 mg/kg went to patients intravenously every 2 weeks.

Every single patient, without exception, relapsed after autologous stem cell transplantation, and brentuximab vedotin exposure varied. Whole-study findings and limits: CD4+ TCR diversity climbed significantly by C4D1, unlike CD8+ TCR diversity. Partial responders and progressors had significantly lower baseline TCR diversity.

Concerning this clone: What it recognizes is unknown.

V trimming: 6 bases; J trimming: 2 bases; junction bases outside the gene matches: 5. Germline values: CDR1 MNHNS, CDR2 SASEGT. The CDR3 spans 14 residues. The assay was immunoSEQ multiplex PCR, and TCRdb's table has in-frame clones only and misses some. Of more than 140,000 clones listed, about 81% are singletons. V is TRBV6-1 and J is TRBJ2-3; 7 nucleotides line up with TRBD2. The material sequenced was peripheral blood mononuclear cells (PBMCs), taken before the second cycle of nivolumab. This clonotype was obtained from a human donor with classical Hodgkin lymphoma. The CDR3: CASRASGFTDTQYF. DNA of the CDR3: TGTGCCAGCAGGGCTAGCGGATTCACAGATACGCAGTATTTT.